This TCR beta chain comes out of a study of OX40 agonist ivuxolimab in advanced cancers. As for the study in general: Each dose-escalation patient presented with hepatocellular carcinoma, melanoma, renal cell or head and neck cancer.

Using immunoSEQ multiplex PCR, the repertoire was profiled, and TCRdb retains in-frame clones only, with some absent. The sample has about 67,000 clones, under 95% seen once. Note on this clone: No antigen is known for it. This sample includes further DNA sequences coding for the same CDR3.

This CDR3 spans 15 amino acids. V was cut by 4 bases and J by 4 bases, with 17 bases left in between. Germline values: CDR1 LGHNA, CDR2 YSLEER. The study, taken as a whole, reports: Low normalized T-cell clonal expansion was additionally recorded for some nonresponders. CD8+ T cells showed, on average, more clonal expansion than CD4+ cells.

Sequenced material: CD4+ or CD8+ T cells sorted from blood, taken in a trial of the OX40 agonist ivuxolimab. This chain uses TRBV4-3 with TRBJ2-7; D possibly corresponds to TRBD1 (5 bases). This TCR derives from an adult with an advanced solid tumor such as melanoma, head and neck, liver or kidney cancer. The CDR3 DNA reads as TGCGCCAGCAGCCCGAAGCAGGGCCGGTTTTACGAGCAGTACTTC. Amino acids: CASSPKQGRFYEQYF.